This T cell receptor (beta chain) was recovered during a study of control samples from healthy donors and cancer patients. Trimming pared 1 base from V and 11 bases from J, leaving 11 bases between. This CDR3 is built from 12 residues. The V gene's germline CDR1 is LNHDA and CDR2 SQIVND (reference sequence). The repertoire was sequenced with immunoSEQ multiplex PCR; TCRdb's copy has only in-frame clones and lacks some. This repertoire shows some 150,000 clones, under 96% found once; its top ten account for just over 1%. The specimen sequenced was blood. The chain is built from TRBV19 and TRBJ1-1; a weak D match, TRBD1 (6 bases). The source is a woman in her twenties or thirties in good health. For the CDR3, the DNA is TGTGCCAGTAGTATAGGCAGGGGTGAGGCTTTCTTT. This gives the protein CASSIGRGEAFF.